Following are 5 T cell receptor beta chains from one sample sequenced in a study of Graves' ophthalmopathy and Graves' hyperthyroidism. CDR3 regions of TCR beta were amplified from RNA transcripts. Investigators did first-round RT-PCR with HTBI primers, then second-round multiplex PCR. TCRdb used MiXCR to reprocess the multiplex PCR reads, holding one entry per CDR3 protein. Of under 400,000 distinct CDR3 sequences in the sample, roughly 16% were seen once. Sequencing was carried out using peripheral blood. Every receptor here comes from an adult man with Graves' ophthalmopathy.

The J gene is TRBJ1-1, the V gene TRBV6-1, with D possibly matching TRBD1 (5 bases). The germline gives CDR1 MNHNS, CDR2 SASEGT. The CDR3 has 16 amino acids. With 5 bases removed from V and 0 bases from J, the gap between germline ends came to 16 bases. DNA of the CDR3: TGTGCCAGCAGTCCCCCGGGGACTATAGTGAACACTGAAGCTTTCTTT. The encoded protein is CASSPPGTIVNTEAFF.

This clonotype was detected ten times or more. The V call is TRBV20-1, the J call TRBJ2-7; TRBD1 matches at 9 bases. The germline CDR1 and CDR2 sequences are DFQATT and SNEGSKA (reference sequence). The CDR3 extends over 12 amino acids. The CDR3 protein is CMGTGSSLEQYF. In DNA form, the CDR3 reads TGCATGGGGACAGGGTCCTCTCTCGAGCAGTACTTC.

This clonotype was seen ten or more times. The chain's CDR3 is CASSQEGFHQPQHF. The CDR3 coding sequence is TGCGCCAGCAGCCAAGAAGGGTTTCACCAGCCCCAGCATTTT. The rearrangement uses TRBV4-3 and TRBJ1-5; no definite D call. V gave up 0 bases and J gave up 7 bases, with 10 bases separating them. This CDR3 has 14 amino acids. Germline loops: CDR1 LGHNA, CDR2 YSLEER.

This clonotype was seen once. V and J are TRBV9 and TRBJ1-5; possible D gene TRBD1, 5 bases. Per germline, CDR1 SGDLS and CDR2 YYNGEE. With 2 bases removed from V and 6 bases from J, the gap between germline ends came to 9 bases. There are 13 residues in the CDR3. This CDR3 is CASSVGGSQPQHF. In DNA form, the CDR3 reads TGTGCCAGCAGCGTTGGGGGAAGTCAGCCCCAGCATTTT.

This clonotype was found many times. J is TRBJ2-7 and V is TRBV7-2; D gene uncertain. CDR1 is SGHTA, CDR2 FQGNSA, per germline. V was cut by 0 bases and J by 4 bases, with 7 bases left in between. This CDR3 has 13 amino acids. The CDR3 sequence is CASSLAEGYEQYF. CDR3 nucleotide sequence: TGTGCCAGCAGCTTAGCGGAAGGGTACGAGCAGTACTTC.